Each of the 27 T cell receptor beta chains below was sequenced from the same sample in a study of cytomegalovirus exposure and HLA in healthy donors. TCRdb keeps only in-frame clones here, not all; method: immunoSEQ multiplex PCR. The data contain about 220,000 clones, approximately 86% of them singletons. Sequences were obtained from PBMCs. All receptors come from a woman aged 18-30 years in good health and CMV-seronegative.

The CDR3 spells CSVEGSAHEQYF. CDR3 bases: TGCAGCGTTGAGGGTAGCGCCCACGAGCAGTACTTC. V gene TRBV29-1 combines with J gene TRBJ2-7; D is possibly TRBD2 (5 bases). Trimming left V 3 bases short and J 5 bases short, with 11 bases between. CDR3 size: 12 residues. Germline V gene sequence: CDR1 SQVTM, CDR2 ANQGSEA.

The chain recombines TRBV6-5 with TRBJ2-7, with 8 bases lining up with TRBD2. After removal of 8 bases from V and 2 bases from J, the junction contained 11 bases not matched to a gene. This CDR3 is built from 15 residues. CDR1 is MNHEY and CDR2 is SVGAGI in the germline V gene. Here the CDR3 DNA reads TGTGCCAGCCGCTTGGCGGGACTAGAAACCTACGAGCAGTACTTC. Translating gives CASRLAGLETYEQYF.

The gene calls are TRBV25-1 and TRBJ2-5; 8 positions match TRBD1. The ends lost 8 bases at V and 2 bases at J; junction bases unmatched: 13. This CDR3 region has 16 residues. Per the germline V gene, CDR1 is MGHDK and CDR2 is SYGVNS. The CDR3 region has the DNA TGTGCCAGCGGGCCGACCCCTGACAGGGGACAAGAGACCCAGTACTTC. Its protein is CASGPTPDRGQETQYF.

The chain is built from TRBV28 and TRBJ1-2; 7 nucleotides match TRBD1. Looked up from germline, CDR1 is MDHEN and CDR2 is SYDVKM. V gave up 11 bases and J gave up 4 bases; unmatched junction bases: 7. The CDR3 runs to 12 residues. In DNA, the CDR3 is TGTGCCGGCCGGGACAGCCTCTATGGCTACACCTTC. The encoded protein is CAGRDSLYGYTF.

This chain's CDR3 is CASSPGTGGTKPFF. In DNA form, the CDR3 reads TGTGCCAGCAGTCCGGGGACAGGGGGGACGAAACCTTTCTTT. The chain uses TRBV27 and TRBJ1-1, with 11 bases matching TRBD1. The CDR3 consists of 14 residues. V dropped 5 bases and J dropped 12; count of bases not matched to a gene: 11. The germline V gene encodes CDR1 MNHEY and CDR2 SMNVEV (reference sequence).

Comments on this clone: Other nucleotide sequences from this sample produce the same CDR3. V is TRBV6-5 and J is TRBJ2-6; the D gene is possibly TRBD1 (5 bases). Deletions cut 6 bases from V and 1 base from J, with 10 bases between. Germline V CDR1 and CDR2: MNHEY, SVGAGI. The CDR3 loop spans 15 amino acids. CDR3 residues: CASRTQGSGANVLTF. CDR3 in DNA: TGTGCCAGCAGAACCCAGGGATCTGGGGCCAACGTCCTGACTTTC.

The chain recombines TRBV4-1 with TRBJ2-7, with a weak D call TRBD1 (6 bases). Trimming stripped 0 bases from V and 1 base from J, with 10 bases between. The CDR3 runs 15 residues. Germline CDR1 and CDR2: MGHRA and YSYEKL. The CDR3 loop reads CASSQDSTGSYEQYF. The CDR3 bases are TGCGCCAGCAGCCAAGATTCGACAGGTTCCTACGAGCAGTACTTC.

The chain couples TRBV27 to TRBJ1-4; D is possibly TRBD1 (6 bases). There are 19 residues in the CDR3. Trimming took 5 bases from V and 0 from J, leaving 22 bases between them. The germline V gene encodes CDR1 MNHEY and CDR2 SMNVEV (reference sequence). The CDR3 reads CASSTKSTGGIATNEKLFF. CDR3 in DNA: TGTGCCAGCAGTACAAAATCGACAGGAGGTATAGCAACTAATGAAAAACTGTTTTTT.

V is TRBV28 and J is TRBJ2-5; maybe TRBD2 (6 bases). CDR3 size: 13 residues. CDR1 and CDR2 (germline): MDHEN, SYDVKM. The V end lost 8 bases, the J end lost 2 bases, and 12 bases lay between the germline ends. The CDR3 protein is CASGMAGQETQYF. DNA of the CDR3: TGTGCCAGCGGTATGGCGGGACAAGAGACCCAGTACTTC.

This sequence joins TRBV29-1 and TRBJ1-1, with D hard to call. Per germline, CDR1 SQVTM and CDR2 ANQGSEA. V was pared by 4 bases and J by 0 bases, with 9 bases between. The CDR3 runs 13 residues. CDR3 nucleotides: TGCAGCGTTGTTCTGGGCTTGAACACTGAAGCTTTCTTT. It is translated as CSVVLGLNTEAFF.

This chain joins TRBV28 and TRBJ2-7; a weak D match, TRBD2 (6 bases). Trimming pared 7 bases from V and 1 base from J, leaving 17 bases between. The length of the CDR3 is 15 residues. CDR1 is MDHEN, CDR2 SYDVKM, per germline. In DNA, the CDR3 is TGTGCCAGCATTGGGTCGGGGAGGTTGTCCTACGAGCAGTACTTC. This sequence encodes CASIGSGRLSYEQYF. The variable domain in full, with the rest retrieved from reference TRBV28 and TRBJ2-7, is DVKVTQSSRYLVKRTGEKVFLECVQDMDHENMFWYRQDPGLGLRLIYFSYDVKMKEKGDIPEGYSVSREKKERFSLILESASTNQTSMYLCASIGSGRLSYEQYFGPGTRLTVT.

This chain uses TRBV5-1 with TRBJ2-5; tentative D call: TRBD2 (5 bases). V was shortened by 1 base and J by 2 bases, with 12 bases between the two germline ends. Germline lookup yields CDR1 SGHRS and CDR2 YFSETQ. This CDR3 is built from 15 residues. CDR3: CASSLSARVQETQYF. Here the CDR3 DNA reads TGCGCCAGCAGCTTGTCTGCGCGGGTTCAAGAGACCCAGTACTTC.

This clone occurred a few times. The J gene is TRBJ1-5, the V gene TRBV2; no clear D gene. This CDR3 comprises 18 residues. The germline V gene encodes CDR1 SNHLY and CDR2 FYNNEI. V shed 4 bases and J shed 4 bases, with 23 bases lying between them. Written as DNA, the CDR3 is TGTGCCAGCAGTGCTTTGGACTTAGGAGCGGGCTCAAATCAGCCCCAGCATTTT. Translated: CASSALDLGAGSNQPQHF.

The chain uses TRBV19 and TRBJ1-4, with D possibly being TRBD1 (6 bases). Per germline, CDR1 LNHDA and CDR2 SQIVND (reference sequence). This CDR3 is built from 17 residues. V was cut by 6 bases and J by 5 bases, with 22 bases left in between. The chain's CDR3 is CASRSRNPGANNEKLFF. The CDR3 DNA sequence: TGTGCCAGTAGATCGAGAAACCCAGGGGCAAACAATGAAAAACTGTTTTTT.

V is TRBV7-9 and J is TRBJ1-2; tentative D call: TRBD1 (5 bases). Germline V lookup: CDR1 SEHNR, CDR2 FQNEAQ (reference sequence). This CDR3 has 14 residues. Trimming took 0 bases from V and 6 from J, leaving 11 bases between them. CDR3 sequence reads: CASSLAGAGHGYTF. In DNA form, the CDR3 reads TGTGCCAGCAGCTTAGCAGGGGCAGGGCATGGCTACACCTTC.

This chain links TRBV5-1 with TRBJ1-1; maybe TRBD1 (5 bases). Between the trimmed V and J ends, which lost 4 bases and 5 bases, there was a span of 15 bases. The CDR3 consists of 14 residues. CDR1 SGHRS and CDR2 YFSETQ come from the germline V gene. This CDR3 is CASSPEAGLTEAFF. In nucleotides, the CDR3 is TGCGCCAGCAGCCCCGAGGCAGGGCTGACTGAAGCTTTCTTT.

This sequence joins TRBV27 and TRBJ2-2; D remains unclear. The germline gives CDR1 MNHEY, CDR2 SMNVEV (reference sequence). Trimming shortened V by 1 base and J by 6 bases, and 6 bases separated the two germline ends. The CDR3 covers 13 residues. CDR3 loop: CASSLFPAGELFF. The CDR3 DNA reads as TGTGCCAGCAGTTTATTTCCGGCCGGGGAGCTGTTTTTT.

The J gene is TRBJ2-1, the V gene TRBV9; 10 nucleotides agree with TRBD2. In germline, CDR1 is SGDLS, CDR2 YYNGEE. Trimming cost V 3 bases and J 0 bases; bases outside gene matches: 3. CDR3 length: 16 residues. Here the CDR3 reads CASSGQREGSYNEQFF. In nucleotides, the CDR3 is TGTGCCAGCAGCGGACAGCGGGAGGGCTCCTACAATGAGCAGTTCTTC. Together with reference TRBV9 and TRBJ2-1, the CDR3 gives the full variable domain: DSGVTQTPKHLITATGQRVTLRCSPRSGDLSVYWYQQSLDQGLQFLIQYYNGEERAKGNILERFSAQQFPDLHSELNLSSLELGDSALYFCASSGQREGSYNEQFFGPGTRLTVL.

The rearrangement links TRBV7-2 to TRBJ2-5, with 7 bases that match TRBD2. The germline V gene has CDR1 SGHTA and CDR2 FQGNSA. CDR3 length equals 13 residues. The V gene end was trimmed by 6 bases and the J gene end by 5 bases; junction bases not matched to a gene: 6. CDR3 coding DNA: TGTGCCAGCAGAGGCGGGAGCCACGAGACCCAGTACTTC. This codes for CASRGGSHETQYF. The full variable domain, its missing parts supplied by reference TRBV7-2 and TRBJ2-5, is GAGVSQSPSNKVTEKGKDVELRCDPISGHTALYWYRQSLGQGLEFLIYFQGNSAPDKSGLPSDRFSAERTGGSVSTLTIQRTQQEDSAVYLCASRGGSHETQYFGPGTRLLVL.

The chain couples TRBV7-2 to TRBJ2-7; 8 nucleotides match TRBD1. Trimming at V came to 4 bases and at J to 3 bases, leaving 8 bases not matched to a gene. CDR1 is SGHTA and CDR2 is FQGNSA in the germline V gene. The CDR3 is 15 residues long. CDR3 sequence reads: CASSSQGGALYEQYF. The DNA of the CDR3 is TGTGCCAGCAGCTCACAGGGGGGAGCTCTCTACGAGCAGTACTTC.

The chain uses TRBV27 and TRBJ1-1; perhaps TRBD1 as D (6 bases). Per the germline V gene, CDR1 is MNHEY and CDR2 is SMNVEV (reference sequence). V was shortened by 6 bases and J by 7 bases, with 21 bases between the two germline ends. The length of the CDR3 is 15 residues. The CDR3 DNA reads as TGTGCCAGCAGACGGACACGGGGAGAGGGGGATGAAGCTTTCTTT. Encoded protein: CASRRTRGEGDEAFF.

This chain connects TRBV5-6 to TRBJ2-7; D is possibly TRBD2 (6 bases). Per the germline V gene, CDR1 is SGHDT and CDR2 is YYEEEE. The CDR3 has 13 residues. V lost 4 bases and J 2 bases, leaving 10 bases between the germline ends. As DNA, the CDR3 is TGTGCCAGCAGCGCGGGGCCAACCTACGAGCAGTACTTC. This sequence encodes CASSAGPTYEQYF.

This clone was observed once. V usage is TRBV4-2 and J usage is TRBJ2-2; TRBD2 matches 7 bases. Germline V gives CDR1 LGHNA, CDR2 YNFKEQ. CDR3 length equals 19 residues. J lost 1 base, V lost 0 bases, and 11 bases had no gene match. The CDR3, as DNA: TGTGCCAGCAGCCAAGATCTGGCTAGCGGCGTCATGAACACCGGGGAGCTGTTTTTT. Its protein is CASSQDLASGVMNTGELFF.

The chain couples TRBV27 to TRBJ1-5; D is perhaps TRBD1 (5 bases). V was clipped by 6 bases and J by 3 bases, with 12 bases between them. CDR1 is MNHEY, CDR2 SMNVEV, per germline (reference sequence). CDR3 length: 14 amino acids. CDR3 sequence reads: CASRVRGNNQPQHF. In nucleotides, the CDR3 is TGTGCCAGCAGGGTAAGGGGAAACAATCAGCCCCAGCATTTT.

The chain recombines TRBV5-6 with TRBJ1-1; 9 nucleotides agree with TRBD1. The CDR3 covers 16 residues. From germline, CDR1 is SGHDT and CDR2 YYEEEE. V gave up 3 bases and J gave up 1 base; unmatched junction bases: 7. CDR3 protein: CASSSAAGQGNTEAFF. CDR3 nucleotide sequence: TGTGCCAGCAGCTCGGCCGCGGGACAGGGGAACACTGAAGCTTTCTTT. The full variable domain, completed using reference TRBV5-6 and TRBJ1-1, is DAGVTQSPTHLIKTRGQQVTLRCSPKSGHDTVSWYQQALGQGPQFIFQYYEEEERQRGNFPDRFSGHQFPNYSSELNVNALLLGDSALYLCASSSAAGQGNTEAFFGQGTRLTVV.

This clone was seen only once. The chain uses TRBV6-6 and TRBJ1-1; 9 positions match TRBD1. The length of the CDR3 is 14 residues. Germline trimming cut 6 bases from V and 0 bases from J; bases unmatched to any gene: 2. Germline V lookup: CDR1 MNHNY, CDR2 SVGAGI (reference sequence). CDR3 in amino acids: CASRTGGVNTEAFF. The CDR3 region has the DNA TGTGCCAGCAGGACAGGGGGGGTGAACACTGAAGCTTTCTTT.

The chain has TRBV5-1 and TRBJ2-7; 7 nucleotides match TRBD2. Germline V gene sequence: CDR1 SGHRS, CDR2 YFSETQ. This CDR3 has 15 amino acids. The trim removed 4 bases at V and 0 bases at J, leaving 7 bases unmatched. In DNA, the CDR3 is TGCGCCAGCAGCCGATTAGAGCGGGGCTCCTACGAGCAGTACTTC. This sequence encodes CASSRLERGSYEQYF.